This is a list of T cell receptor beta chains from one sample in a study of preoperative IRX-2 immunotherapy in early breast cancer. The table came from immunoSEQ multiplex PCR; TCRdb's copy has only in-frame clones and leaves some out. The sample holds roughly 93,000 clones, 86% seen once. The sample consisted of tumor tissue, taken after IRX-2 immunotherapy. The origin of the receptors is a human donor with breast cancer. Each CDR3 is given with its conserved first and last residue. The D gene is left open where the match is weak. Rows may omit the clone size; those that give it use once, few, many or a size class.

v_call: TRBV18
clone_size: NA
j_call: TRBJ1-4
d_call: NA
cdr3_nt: TGTGCCAGCTCACCCCAGGGGCGGGGTGCTAATGAAAAACTGTTTTTT
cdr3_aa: CASSPQGRGANEKLFF

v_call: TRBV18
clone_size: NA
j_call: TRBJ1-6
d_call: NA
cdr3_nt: TGTGCCAGCTCGGGGAGGGAAAATTCATCCCTCCACTTT
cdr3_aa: CASSGRENSSLHF

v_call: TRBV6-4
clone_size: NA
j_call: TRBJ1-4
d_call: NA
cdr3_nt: TGTGCCAGCAGTCCCACGGGGCCAGGTACTGAAAAACTGTTTTTT
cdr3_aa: CASSPTGPGTEKLFF

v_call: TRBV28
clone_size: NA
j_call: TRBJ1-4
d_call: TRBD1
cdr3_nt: TGTGCCAGCAGCCGTAACAGGGGGCGGCCTAATGAAAAACTGTTTTTT
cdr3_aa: CASSRNRGRPNEKLFF

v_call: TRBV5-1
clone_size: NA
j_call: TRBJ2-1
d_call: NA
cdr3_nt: TGCGCCAGCAGCTTGGAGACAGGAGGCAATGAGCAGTTCTTC
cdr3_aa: CASSLETGGNEQFF

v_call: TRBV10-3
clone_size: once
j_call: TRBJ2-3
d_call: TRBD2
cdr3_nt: TGTGCCGGTTCGCGGGAGGACGGAGATACGCAGTATTTT
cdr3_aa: CAGSREDGDTQYF

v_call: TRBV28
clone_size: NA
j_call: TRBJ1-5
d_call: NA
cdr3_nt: TGTGCCAGCACCTACGGGGGGCCAAGTCAGCCCCAGCATTTT
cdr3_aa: CASTYGGPSQPQHF

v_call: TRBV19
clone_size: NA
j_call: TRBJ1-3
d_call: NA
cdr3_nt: TGTGCCAGTAGCCAAACCGGGAACTCTGGAAACACCATATATTTT
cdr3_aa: CASSQTGNSGNTIYF

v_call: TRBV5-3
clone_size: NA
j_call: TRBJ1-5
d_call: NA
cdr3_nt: TGTGCCAGAAGCTTGCGTTTCGGGGGCTTTAGCAATCAGCCCCAGCATTTT
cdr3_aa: CARSLRFGGFSNQPQHF

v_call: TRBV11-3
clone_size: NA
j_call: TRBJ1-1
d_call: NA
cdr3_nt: TGTGCCAGCAGCTTAGGTGAGCCTTTGAGCACTGAAGCTTTCTTT
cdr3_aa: CASSLGEPLSTEAFF

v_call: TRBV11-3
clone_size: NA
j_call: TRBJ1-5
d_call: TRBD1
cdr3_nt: TGTGCCAGCAGCGTCTCCGGGACAGTGGATCAGCCCCAGCATTTT
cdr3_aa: CASSVSGTVDQPQHF

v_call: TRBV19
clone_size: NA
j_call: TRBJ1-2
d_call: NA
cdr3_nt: TGTGCCAGTAGTACAACCATACTGGGCTATGGCTACACCTTC
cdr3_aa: CASSTTILGYGYTF

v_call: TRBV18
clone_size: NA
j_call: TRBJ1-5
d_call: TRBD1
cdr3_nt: TGTGCCAGCTCACCATACGGACAGGTCAGCAATCAGCCCCAGCATTTT
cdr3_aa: CASSPYGQVSNQPQHF

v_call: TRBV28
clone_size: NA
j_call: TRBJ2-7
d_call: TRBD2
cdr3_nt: TGTGCCAGCAGCCCAACTAGCGGGAGCTTCTACGAGCAGTACTTC
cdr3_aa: CASSPTSGSFYEQYF

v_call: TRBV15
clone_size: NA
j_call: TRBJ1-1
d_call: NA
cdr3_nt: TGTGCCACCAGCGTATCTCTGTTCGAGGGCACTGAAGCTTTCTTT
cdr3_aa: CATSVSLFEGTEAFF

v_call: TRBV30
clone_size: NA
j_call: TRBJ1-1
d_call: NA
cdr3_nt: TGTGCCTGGAGTAGAGGGATTGAAGCTTTCTTT
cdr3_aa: CAWSRGIEAFF